Included here is one TCR beta chain sequence, with context. The source of the sample is a study of OX40 agonist ivuxolimab in advanced cancers. The overall study: Ivuxolimab was administered intravenously to patients at 0.01 to 10 mg/kg every 2 weeks.

Libraries were prepared by immunoSEQ multiplex PCR; TCRdb keeps only in-frame clonotypes and omits some of them. The sample lists 76,000 or so clones, roughly 85% occurring once. V shed 2 bases and J 5 bases; nucleotides not matched to a gene: 20. This CDR3 comprises 20 residues. The germline gives CDR1 SGHDN, CDR2 FVKESK. The sample here was CD4+ or CD8+ T cells sorted from blood, taken in a trial of the OX40 agonist ivuxolimab. The receptor's source is an adult with an advanced solid tumor such as melanoma, head and neck, liver or kidney cancer. The chain links TRBV14 to TRBJ1-1, with TRBD1 matching 10 bases. The CDR3 sequence: CASSQNRPGQGFWGGTEAFF. CDR3 coding DNA: TGTGCCAGCAGCCAAAACCGTCCGGGACAGGGGTTTTGGGGAGGTACTGAAGCTTTCTTT.